One T cell receptor beta chain is described in this entry. This record belongs to a study of blood T cell repertoires in COVID-19. Overall study context: The United States, Italy and Spain supplied acute and convalescent COVID-19 samples. Nucleic acid was either cDNA or gDNA, and it came from T cells, B-cell-depleted T cells, or PBMCs.

Looked up from germline, CDR1 is WNHNN and CDR2 is SYGVQD (reference sequence). With 6 bases clipped from V and 8 bases from J, the junction kept 13 bases outside the gene matches. The CDR3 extends over 15 amino acids. Source study methods: Researchers report that nucleated cell counts were estimated from reference gene primer amplification. TCRdb's copy holds only in-frame clones and misses some; the assay was immunoSEQ multiplex PCR. V and J calls and clone size are those listed in that table; D and trimming were worked out from the DNA. The table lists 90,000 to 120,000 clones, over 60% of them singletons.

The receptor was derived from a man between 70 and 80 years old with acute or convalescent COVID-19. Sample: peripheral blood. The genes are TRBV10-1 and TRBJ2-1; 7 bases line up with TRBD2. The CDR3 here is CASSVTRTRLHEQFF. The DNA for the CDR3 is TGCGCCAGCAGCGTCACCCGGACTAGGCTACATGAGCAGTTCTTC.